This T cell receptor (beta chain) was recovered during a study of blood T cell repertoires in COVID-19. Across the whole study: From the United States, Italy and Spain came samples of acute and convalescent COVID-19. T cells, B-cell-depleted T cells, or PBMCs supplied cDNA or gDNA.

This table comes from immunoSEQ multiplex PCR, and its TCRdb copy is limited to in-frame clones, with some not included. The data contain approximately 130,000 clones, 85% of them seen just once; the ten biggest clones take up roughly 4.5%. The source material was peripheral blood. This clonotype was obtained from a human donor in a cohort sampled during active COVID-19.

In nucleotides, the CDR3 is TGTGCCAGCAGCCAGGGGGACAGGGCTAACGAGCAGTACTTC. Amino acids: CASSQGDRANEQYF. The V call is TRBV3-1 (or the pseudogene TRBV3-2), the J call TRBJ2-7; 9 bases align to TRBD1. V trimming: 3 bases; J trimming: 5 bases; junction bases outside the gene matches: 5. The CDR3 contains 14 residues. Per germline, CDR1 LGHDT and CDR2 YNNKEL (reference sequence).